These 26 T cell receptor beta chains were all obtained from the same sample, sequenced in a study of T and B cells in COVID-19 patients. From blood, roughly 250-550 ng of genomic DNA served as TRB template. Multiplex PCR with BIOMED2 TRB-A/B primer pools amplified TRB rearrangements. TCRdb recomputed calls from the multiplex PCR reads with MiXCR, one row per CDR3 protein. The sample comprises roughly 15,000 distinct CDR3 sequences, around a quarter of which are singletons, and 2.5% to 4% rests with the top ten. The sequenced material came from blood. These receptors were collected from a human donor who had recovered from COVID-19.

Relative to its sample, this clonotype is medium-sized (0.01 to 0.1%). The gene calls are TRBV18 and TRBJ2-1; 13 bases map to TRBD2. Trimming removed 0 bases from V and 4 bases from J; junction bases left unmatched: 0. The CDR3 contains 16 residues. Germline V gives CDR1 KGHSH, CDR2 LQKENI. CDR3 in amino acids: CASSPPGLAGYNEQFF. The CDR3 DNA follows: TGTGCCAGCTCACCACCGGGACTAGCGGGGTACAATGAGCAGTTCTTC.

By proportion, this clonotype is medium-sized. V gene TRBV30 combines with J gene TRBJ1-5; 7 bases match TRBD1. CDR1 and CDR2 (germline): GTSNPN, SVGIG (reference sequence). V gave up 1 base and J gave up 7 bases; unmatched junction bases: 4. CDR3 length: 13 amino acids. CDR3 region: CAWSEGAGQPQHF. The CDR3 DNA reads TGTGCCTGGAGTGAGGGGGCAGGGCAGCCCCAGCATTTT. Full variable domain (missing parts from reference TRBV30 and TRBJ1-5): SQTIHQWPATLVQPVGSPLSLECTVEGTSNPNLYWYRQAAGRGLQLLFYSVGIGQISSEVPQNLSASRPQDRQFILSSKKLLLSDSGFYLCAWSEGAGQPQHFGDGTRLSIL.

This clonotype was detected ten times or more. The V gene is TRBV6-5, the J gene TRBJ1-6, with D perhaps TRBD1 (6 bases). V shed 0 bases and J shed 7 bases, with 16 bases lying between them. This CDR3 contains 17 residues. CDR1 is MNHEY and CDR2 is SVGAGI in the germline V gene. The CDR3 is CASSYSLLRGHNSPLHF. The CDR3 nucleotides read TGTGCCAGCAGTTACTCCCTTCTTCGGGGACACAATTCACCCCTCCACTTT.

In this sample, this clonotype turned up once. The rearrangement uses TRBV6-5 and TRBJ2-7; 10 bases match TRBD2. V shed 9 bases and J 5 bases; nucleotides not matched to a gene: 4. CDR1 is MNHEY and CDR2 is SVGAGI in the germline V gene. This CDR3 has 12 amino acids. Here the CDR3 DNA reads TGTGCCAGACTGGGACTAGCGCACGAGCAGTACTTC. It encodes CARLGLAHEQYF.

Comments on this clonotype: A much larger clone lies a single base off, so this may be a read error. The CDR3 ends on some other residue instead of the conserved phenylalanine or tryptophan, so this is likely a read error. The chain has TRBV12-3 or TRBV12-4 and TRBJ2-1; TRBD2 matches at 7 bases. The CDR3 consists of 13 residues. J gave up 6 bases and V 6 bases, and 5 bases lay outside the gene matches. The CDR3 spells CASRGGTANEQFL. The CDR3 coding sequence is TGTGCCAGCAGGGGAGGGACGGCCAATGAGCAGTTCTTA.

This clonotype came up many times. The chain is built from TRBV19 and TRBJ1-1; tentative D call: TRBD1 (5 bases). The CDR3 has 15 amino acids. Trimming shortened V by 5 bases and J by 5 bases, and 18 bases separated the two germline ends. Germline V CDR1 and CDR2: LNHDA, SQIVND (reference sequence). In nucleotides, the CDR3 is TGTGCCAGTAGTTCCGCCGGGGCCCCGGGGACTGAAGCTTTCTTT. Its protein product is CASSSAGAPGTEAFF.

This clonotype was counted at least ten times. The chain carries TRBV27 and TRBJ1-1; D perhaps matches TRBD1 (5 bases). Germline V gene sequence: CDR1 MNHEY, CDR2 SMNVEV (reference sequence). Trimming removed 2 bases from V and 4 bases from J, with 11 bases in between. This CDR3 has 14 amino acids. This CDR3 reads CASSLAGPTTEAFF. The CDR3 bases are TGTGCCAGCAGTTTAGCGGGGCCCACCACTGAAGCTTTCTTT.

Notes on this clonotype: The junction departs from the called germline gene at one end, perhaps through a read error. The V gene is TRBV6-2 or TRBV6-3, the J gene TRBJ2-7; 8 nucleotides align to TRBD2. This CDR3 comprises 14 residues. CDR1 MNHEY and CDR2 SVGEGT come from the germline V gene. The CDR3 coding sequence is TGTGCCAGCAGCCCCGTCTACGGGTGGGCGGGAGGACTCTTC. Translating gives CASSPVYGWAGGLF.

This clonotype was counted between two and nine times. The chain carries TRBV6-1 and TRBJ1-5; no definite D call. Deletions cut 6 bases from V and 0 bases from J, with 12 bases between. CDR1 is MNHNS and CDR2 is SASEGT in the germline V gene. The CDR3 contains 15 residues. The DNA for the CDR3 is TGTGCCAGCAGGGTCGACAAGGATAGCAATCAGCCCCAGCATTTT. The encoded protein is CASRVDKDSNQPQHF.

The sample holds many counts of this clonotype. The CDR3 here is CSVEGGFNEQYF. The CDR3 DNA reads as TGCAGCGTTGAAGGTGGGTTCAACGAGCAGTACTTC. This sequence joins TRBV29-1 and TRBJ2-7, with unresolved D. The germline V gene has CDR1 SQVTM and CDR2 ANQGSEA. The CDR3 contains 12 residues. With 1 base removed from V and 5 bases from J, the gap between germline ends came to 9 bases.

This clonotype was picked up a small number of times. This chain links TRBV12-3 or TRBV12-4 with TRBJ2-7; tentatively, D is TRBD2 (6 bases). Trimming left V 8 bases short and J 7 bases short, with 24 bases between. This CDR3 contains 15 residues. This chain's CDR3 is CASRKAGQGIPEQYF. DNA of the CDR3: TGTGCCAGCCGGAAGGCGGGGCAGGGAATCCCTGAGCAGTACTTC.

The chain carries TRBV6-5 and TRBJ1-1, with D perhaps matching TRBD1 (6 bases). There are 14 residues in the CDR3. V dropped 0 bases and J dropped 6 bases, with 11 bases sitting between them. Germline V gene data show CDR1 as MNHEY and CDR2 as SVGAGI. The CDR3 region is CASSYSGGRAEAFF. The CDR3 coding sequence is TGTGCCAGCAGTTACTCGGGGGGCCGGGCTGAAGCTTTCTTT.

The gene calls are TRBV30 and TRBJ1-1, with D perhaps matching TRBD1 (5 bases). Germline V lookup: CDR1 GTSNPN, CDR2 SVGIG (reference sequence). The CDR3 extends over 12 amino acids. The CDR3 bases are TGTGCGTGGGGCCGTGGACTCACTGAAGCTTTCTTT. Translated, it gives CAWGRGLTEAFF.

Of note for this clonotype: Just one base apart from a much larger clone, this may be a read error. V is TRBV27 and J is TRBJ2-2, with D uncertain. This CDR3 is 15 amino acids long. V was shortened by 5 bases and J by 4 bases, with 14 bases between the two germline ends. Germline V CDR1 and CDR2: MNHEY, SMNVEV (reference sequence). CDR3 in amino acids: CASSDGGGLTGELFF. DNA of the CDR3: TGTGCCAGCAGTGATGGTGGCGGTCTCACCGGGGAGCTGTTTTTT.

This clonotype ranks as medium-sized (0.01 to 0.1%). The V call is TRBV19, the J call TRBJ2-2; TRBD1 matches at 8 bases. Per germline, CDR1 LNHDA and CDR2 SQIVND (reference sequence). J gave up 5 bases and V 6 bases, and 14 bases lay outside the gene matches. This CDR3 comprises 17 residues. The CDR3 region has the DNA TGTGCCAGTAGCTTAAACGCAGGGGGCGAGGTAACCGGGGAGCTGTTTTTT. Protein sequence: CASSLNAGGEVTGELFF. The full variable domain, with the rest looked up from reference TRBV19 and TRBJ2-2, is DGGITQSPKYLFRKEGQNVTLSCEQNLNHDAMYWYRQDPGQGLRLIYYSQIVNDFQKGDIAEGYSVSREKKESFPLTVTSAQKNPTAFYLCASSLNAGGEVTGELFFGEGSRLTVL.

In its sample, this clonotype ranks as medium-sized. V usage is TRBV29-1 and J usage is TRBJ2-7; no firm D call. V dropped 5 bases and J dropped 6 bases, with 11 bases sitting between them. Germline V gene lookup returns CDR1 SQVTM and CDR2 ANQGSEA. The CDR3 sequence is 11 residues long. The CDR3 protein is CSVWASSEQYF. As DNA, the CDR3 is TGCAGCGTTTGGGCAAGCTCCGAGCAGTACTTC.

The rearrangement links TRBV28 to TRBJ2-5; TRBD1 aligns across 8 bases. V was clipped by 3 bases and J by 5 bases; unmatched bases: 2. Germline-derived CDR1 and CDR2 are MDHEN and SYDVKM. This CDR3 comprises 13 residues. CDR3 sequence reads: CASSLAGGETQYF. The CDR3 nucleotides read TGTGCCAGCAGTTTGGCAGGGGGCGAGACCCAGTACTTC.

Of note for this clonotype: This may be a read error: a much more frequent sequence differs by one nucleotide. J is TRBJ2-2 and V is TRBV12-3 or TRBV12-4; D call uncertain. The CDR3 sequence is 13 residues long. Trimming stripped 3 bases from V and 4 bases from J, with 6 bases between. Here the CDR3 reads CASSFARTGELFF. CDR3 nucleotides: TGTGCCAGCAGTTTTGCCCGCACCGGGGAGCTGTTTTTT.

This clonotype came up a few times. The CDR3 DNA reads TGTGCCAGCAGTACTCGGGACTCGAACACTGAAGCTTTCTTT. Its translation is CASSTRDSNTEAFF. The chain links TRBV6-5 to TRBJ1-1, with D possibly being TRBD1 (5 bases). The CDR3 runs to 14 residues. Germline values: CDR1 MNHEY, CDR2 SVGAGI. V lost 5 bases to trimming and J lost 1 base, with 11 bases between them.

This clonotype was seen only a few times. The chain combines TRBV18 with TRBJ1-1, with a possible D match to TRBD1 (6 bases). This CDR3 is 12 amino acids long. CDR1 and CDR2 from the germline V gene are KGHSH and LQKENI. The ends were cut back, 4 bases at V and 7 bases at J, with 10 bases in the middle. CDR3 in DNA: TGTGCCAGCTCACTAAAACAGGGTGAAGCTTTCTTT. This gives the protein CASSLKQGEAFF. Complete variable domain (other parts from reference TRBV18 and TRBJ1-1): NAGVMQNPRHLVRRRGQEARLRCSPMKGHSHVYWYRQLPEEGLKFMVYLQKENIIDESGMPKERFSAEFPKEGPSILRIQQVVRGDSAAYFCASSLKQGEAFFGQGTRLTVV.

The CDR3 spells CASSEGPEQYF. The CDR3 coding sequence is TGTGCCAGCAGTGAAGGCCCCGAGCAGTACTTC. The rearrangement joins TRBV6-1 to TRBJ2-7, with unresolved D. Germline CDR1 and CDR2: MNHNS and SASEGT. This CDR3 contains 11 residues. The V gene lost 1 base and the J gene lost 6 bases, with 4 bases spanning the gap.

Sample share makes this clonotype medium-sized. The V gene is TRBV19, the J gene TRBJ2-2; 8 bases are a match to TRBD1. There are 13 residues in the CDR3. CDR1 and CDR2 from the germline V gene are LNHDA and SQIVND (reference sequence). After removal of 6 bases from V and 6 bases from J, the junction contained 3 bases not matched to a gene. Here the CDR3 reads CASRLQGAGELFF. The CDR3 DNA sequence: TGTGCCAGTAGGCTACAGGGGGCCGGGGAGCTGTTTTTT.

This clonotype is termed medium-sized. This rearrangement joins TRBV19 to TRBJ2-3; 7 bases agree with TRBD2. Germline trimming cut 6 bases from V and 1 base from J; bases unmatched to any gene: 7. Germline V gene data show CDR1 as LNHDA and CDR2 as SQIVND (reference sequence). The CDR3 sequence is 15 residues long. The CDR3 loop reads CASRDGTSGTDTQYF. The CDR3 region has the DNA TGTGCCAGTAGGGACGGCACTAGCGGCACAGATACGCAGTATTTT.

The chain has TRBV6-2 or TRBV6-3 and TRBJ2-5, with TRBD1 matching 9 bases. Trimming took 9 bases from V and 5 from J; bases not matched to a gene: 13. CDR3 length: 15 amino acids. Looked up from germline, CDR1 is MNHEY and CDR2 is SVGEGT. Written as DNA, the CDR3 is TGTGCCAGAAAAGATAGGACAGGGGATCCGGAGACCCAGTACTTC. It encodes CARKDRTGDPETQYF.

This clonotype was picked up a small number of times. The rearrangement uses TRBV12-3 or TRBV12-4 and TRBJ1-1; D is unresolved. This CDR3 spans 16 amino acids. V was pared by 3 bases and J by 5 bases, with 19 bases between. The DNA of the CDR3 is TGTGCCAGCAGTTTTGGGAGGGTATTAGTGGGAACTGAAGCTTTCTTT. This translates into CASSFGRVLVGTEAFF.

This clonotype was seen at least ten times. J is TRBJ1-2 and V is TRBV30, with 8 bases aligning to TRBD1. The CDR3 is 13 amino acids. Germline CDR1 is GTSNPN and CDR2 is SVGIG (reference sequence). Unmatched junction bases numbered 10, after V lost 5 bases and J lost 8 bases. For the CDR3, the DNA is TGTGCCTGGGAACCGGGACAGGCGAGGGGCTACACCTTC. Its translation is CAWEPGQARGYTF. The variable domain in full, with the rest retrieved from reference TRBV30 and TRBJ1-2, is SQTIHQWPATLVQPVGSPLSLECTVEGTSNPNLYWYRQAAGRGLQLLFYSVGIGQISSEVPQNLSASRPQDRQFILSSKKLLLSDSGFYLCAWEPGQARGYTFGSGTRLTVV.